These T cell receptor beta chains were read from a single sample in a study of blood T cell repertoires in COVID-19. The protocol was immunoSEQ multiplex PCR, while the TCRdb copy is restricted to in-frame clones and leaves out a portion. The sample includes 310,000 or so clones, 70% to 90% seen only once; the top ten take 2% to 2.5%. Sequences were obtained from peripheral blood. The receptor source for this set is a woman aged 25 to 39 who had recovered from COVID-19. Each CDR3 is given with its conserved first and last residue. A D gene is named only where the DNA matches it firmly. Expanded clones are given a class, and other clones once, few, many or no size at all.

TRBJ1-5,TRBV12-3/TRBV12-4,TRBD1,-,TGTGCCAGCAAAGGACAGGTCAATCAGCCCCAGCATTTT,CASKGQVNQPQHF
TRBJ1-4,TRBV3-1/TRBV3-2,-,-,TGTGCCAGCAGCCAAGCCCAGGGCGGCCGTGAAAAACTGTTTTTT,CASSQAQGGREKLFF
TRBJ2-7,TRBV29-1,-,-,TGCAGCGTTGAATACATCGGCAGGGGAAACGAGCAGTACTTC,CSVEYIGRGNEQYF
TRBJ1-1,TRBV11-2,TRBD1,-,TGTGCCAGCAGCCTCCAAGGGACAGGCGGAACTGAAGCTTTCTTT,CASSLQGTGGTEAFF
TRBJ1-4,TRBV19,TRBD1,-,TGTGCCAGTAGTATATCCCTCGACAGGGAGTACGAAAAACTGTTTTTT,CASSISLDREYEKLFF
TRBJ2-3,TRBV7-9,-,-,TGTGCCAGCAGGCACGATGGGGCGGGGTTCACAGATACGCAGTATTTT,CASRHDGAGFTDTQYF
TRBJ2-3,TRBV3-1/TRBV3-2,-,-,TGTGCCAGCAGCCTAAAGAGTACGCAGTATTTT,CASSLKSTQYF
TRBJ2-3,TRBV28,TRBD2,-,TGTGCCAGCAGCCTGACTAGCGGGCCCACAGATACGCAGTATTTT,CASSLTSGPTDTQYF
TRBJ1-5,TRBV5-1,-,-,TGCGCCAGCAGCCCCCGCGGGGGCTATCAGCCCCAGCATTTT,CASSPRGGYQPQHF
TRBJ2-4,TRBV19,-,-,TGTGCCAGTAGTATGCATACACCCCTAGCCAAAAACATTCAGTACTTC,CASSMHTPLAKNIQYF
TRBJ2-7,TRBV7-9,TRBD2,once,TGTGCCAGCAGCTCGGGACTAGGTTACGAGCAGTACTTC,CASSSGLGYEQYF
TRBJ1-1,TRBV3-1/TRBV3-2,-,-,TGTGCCAGCAGCCAAGGCCCATTTGGGCTCACTGAAGCTTTCTTT,CASSQGPFGLTEAFF
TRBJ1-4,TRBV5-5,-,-,TGTGCCAGCAGCTCAGGGATGTGGGATGAAAAACTGTTTTTT,CASSSGMWDEKLFF
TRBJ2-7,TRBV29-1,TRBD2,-,TGCAGCGTTGCACTAGCGGGAGGCCCCGACTACGAGCAGTACTTC,CSVALAGGPDYEQYF
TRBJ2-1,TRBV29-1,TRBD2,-,TGCAGCGTTCGAAACCGGACTAGCGGGGGGGCCGAAAATGAGCAGTTCTTC,CSVRNRTSGGAENEQFF
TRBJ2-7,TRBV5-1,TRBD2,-,TGCGCCAGCAGCTTGGGGACTAGCGAGTACGAGCAGTACTTC,CASSLGTSEYEQYF
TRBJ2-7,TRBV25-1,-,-,TGTGCCAGCGGAGGGGACGCCGCCTACGAGCAGTACTTC,CASGGDAAYEQYF
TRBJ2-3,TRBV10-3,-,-,TGTGCCATCAACCCCACCGGGGTTGGCACAGATACGCAGTATTTT,CAINPTGVGTDTQYF
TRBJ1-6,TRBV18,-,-,TGTGCCAGCTCACCAAGTATCAACAGAGATAATTCACCCCTCCACTTT,CASSPSINRDNSPLHF
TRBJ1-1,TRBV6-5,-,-,TGTGCCAGCAGCGTAGGACCGGAGGCTGAAGCTTTCTTT,CASSVGPEAEAFF
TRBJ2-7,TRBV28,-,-,TGTGCCAGCAGGTCCCATTACGAGCAGTACTTC,CASRSHYEQYF
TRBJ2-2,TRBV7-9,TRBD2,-,TGTGCCAGCAGCATCAACGGGGGGTATAACACCGGGGAGCTGTTTTTT,CASSINGGYNTGELFF
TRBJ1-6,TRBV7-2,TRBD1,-,TGTGCCAGCAGCTTAGGGCAGGGGGAAATTTCACCCCTCCACTTT,CASSLGQGEISPLHF
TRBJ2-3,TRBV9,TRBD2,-,TGTGCCAGCAGCGTTGAAGGACTAGCAGGAGATACGCAGTATTTT,CASSVEGLAGDTQYF
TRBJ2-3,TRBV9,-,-,TGTGCCAGCAGCCCGAGGGCCCGGACAGATACGCAGTATTTT,CASSPRARTDTQYF
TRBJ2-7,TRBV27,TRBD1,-,TGTGCCAGCAGTCCCATTCAGGGGGCCGACGAGCAGTACTTC,CASSPIQGADEQYF
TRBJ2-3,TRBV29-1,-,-,TGCAGCGTTGTGGGGAGACACACAGATACGCAGTATTTT,CSVVGRHTDTQYF
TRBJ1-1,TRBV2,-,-,TGTGCCAGCAGTGTGACACCGTTAGTGGCTTTCTTT,CASSVTPLVAFF
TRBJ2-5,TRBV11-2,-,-,TGTGCCAGCAGCTTACTAGGCTCGGTGGAGACCCAGTACTTC,CASSLLGSVETQYF
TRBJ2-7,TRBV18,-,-,TGTGCCAGCTCACCAGCAGGGCCCTACGAGCAGTACTTC,CASSPAGPYEQYF
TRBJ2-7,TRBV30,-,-,TGTGCCTGGAGCAAGGCAGGTACCTACGAGCAGTACTTC,CAWSKAGTYEQYF
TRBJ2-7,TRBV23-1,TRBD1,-,TGCGCCAGCAGTAAACGACAGGGTGTCAACTACTACAGCTCCTACGAGCAGTACTTC,CASSKRQGVNYYSSYEQYF
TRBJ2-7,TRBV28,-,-,TGTGCCAGCCATGGCGCGGGGCGCGACGAGCAGTACTTC,CASHGAGRDEQYF
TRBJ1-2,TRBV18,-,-,TGTGCCAGCTCACCGGACGGGGGAGCCTATGGCTACACCTTC,CASSPDGGAYGYTF
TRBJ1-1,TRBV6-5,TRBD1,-,TGTGCCAGCAGGGGCGGGACAGGGCAAGCTTTCTTT,CASRGGTGQAFF
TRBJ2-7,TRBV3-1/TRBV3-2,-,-,TGTGCCAGCAGCCAAGATGAGGAGGAGCAGTACTTC,CASSQDEEEQYF
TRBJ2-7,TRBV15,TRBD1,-,TGTGCCACCAGCGGGGACAGCTCCTACGAGCAGTACTTC,CATSGDSSYEQYF
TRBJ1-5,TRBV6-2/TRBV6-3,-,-,TGTGCCAGCAGTTCAGGGGTCCAGCCCCAGCATTTT,CASSSGVQPQHF
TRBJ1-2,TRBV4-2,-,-,TGTGCCAGCAGCCAGGGGCCGATTGGGGCCTATGGCTACACCTTC,CASSQGPIGAYGYTF
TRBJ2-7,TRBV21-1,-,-,TGTGCCAGCAGCCCCCATAGCACTAGCGGGTTCTACGAGCAGTACTTC,CASSPHSTSGFYEQYF
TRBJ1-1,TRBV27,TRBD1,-,TGTGCCAGCAGCAGGGGGACGAACACTGAAGCTTTCTTT,CASSRGTNTEAFF
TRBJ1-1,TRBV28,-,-,TGTGCCAGCACTAAGGGGGAGAACCTTGAAGCTTTCTTT,CASTKGENLEAFF
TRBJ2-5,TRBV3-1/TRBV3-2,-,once,TGTGCCAGCCGCCCGGGATGGGCGGGGCGCCAAGAGACCCAGTACTTC,CASRPGWAGRQETQYF
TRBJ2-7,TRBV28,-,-,TGTGCCAGCAGTTTATTTCGATCGGAGACCCCTTACGAGCAGTACTTC,CASSLFRSETPYEQYF
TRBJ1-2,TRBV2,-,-,TGTGCCAGCAGAGAGGGAGGGGTTGGCTATGGCTACACCTTC,CASREGGVGYGYTF